This T cell receptor beta chain was profiled in a study of cytomegalovirus exposure and HLA in healthy donors. Study-wide points: The study designated 150 or so TCR beta chains cytomegalovirus-associated. Available immune exposure information covered CMV serostatus only. Analysis was carried out at a later point, and it linked a missense DCLRE1C variant to TCR beta V- and J-gene trimming.

A note on this clone: Its antigen is undetermined.

The PCR contained 60 Vbeta and 13 Jbeta primers. Authors' methods: Unique TCR beta chains totaled some 81 million in a later count, with roughly 10 million of them shared. Profiling relied on immunoSEQ multiplex PCR, and the TCRdb table lists in-frame clones only, not all of them. V, J and clone size were drawn from that table, and D and trimming were deduced from the DNA. The data contain fewer than 100,000 clones, about 81% of them seen just once; the ten biggest clones take up roughly 4.3%. The CDR3 runs to 15 residues. Germline V gene data show CDR1 as GTSNPN and CDR2 as SVGIG (reference sequence). V shed 2 bases and J 4 bases; nucleotides not matched to a gene: 7.

The gene calls are TRBV30 and TRBJ2-5, with TRBD1 matching over 10 bases. The source is a woman between 35 and 50 years old in good health and CMV-seropositive. What was sequenced was PBMCs. CDR3 loop: CAWSPKWTGGETQYF. The CDR3 DNA follows: TGTGCCTGGAGTCCCAAATGGACAGGGGGAGAGACCCAGTACTTC.